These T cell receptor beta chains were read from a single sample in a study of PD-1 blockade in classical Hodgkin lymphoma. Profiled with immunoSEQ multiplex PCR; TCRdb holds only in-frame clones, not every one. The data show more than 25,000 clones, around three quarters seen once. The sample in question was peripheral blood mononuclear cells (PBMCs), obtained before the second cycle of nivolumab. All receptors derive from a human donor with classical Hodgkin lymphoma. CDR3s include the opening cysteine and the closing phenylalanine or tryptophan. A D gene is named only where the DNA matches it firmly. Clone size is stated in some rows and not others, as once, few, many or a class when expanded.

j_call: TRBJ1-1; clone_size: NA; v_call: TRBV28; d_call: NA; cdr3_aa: CASTRWGNTEAFF; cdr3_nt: TGTGCCAGCACCCGCTGGGGGAACACTGAAGCTTTCTTT
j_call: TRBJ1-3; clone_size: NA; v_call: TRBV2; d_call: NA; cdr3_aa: CASGGVGNTIYF; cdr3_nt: TGTGCCAGCGGCGGGGTGGGAAACACCATATATTTT
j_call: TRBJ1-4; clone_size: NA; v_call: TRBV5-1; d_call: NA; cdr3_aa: CASSLGQPTTNEKLFF; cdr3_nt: TGCGCCAGCAGCTTGGGGCAGCCTACAACTAATGAAAAACTGTTTTTT
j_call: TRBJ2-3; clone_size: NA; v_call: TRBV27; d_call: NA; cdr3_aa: CASKVRDTQYF; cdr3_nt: TGTGCCAGCAAGGTACGAGATACGCAGTATTTT
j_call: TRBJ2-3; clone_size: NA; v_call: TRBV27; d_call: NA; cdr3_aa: CASSLSGPGYPTDTQYF; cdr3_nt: TGTGCCAGCAGTTTATCAGGCCCAGGCTATCCCACAGATACGCAGTATTTT
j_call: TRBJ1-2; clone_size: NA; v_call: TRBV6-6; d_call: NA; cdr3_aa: CASSPQNYGYTF; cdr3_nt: TGTGCCAGCAGTCCTCAGAACTATGGCTACACCTTC
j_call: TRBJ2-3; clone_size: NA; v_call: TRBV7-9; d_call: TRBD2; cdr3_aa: CASSWTSGRSADTQYF; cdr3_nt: TGTGCCAGCAGCTGGACTAGCGGGAGAAGTGCAGATACGCAGTATTTT
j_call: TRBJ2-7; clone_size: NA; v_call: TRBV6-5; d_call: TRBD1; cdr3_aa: CASRTGQVPHEQYF; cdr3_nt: TGTGCCAGCAGAACGGGACAGGTCCCCCACGAGCAGTACTTC
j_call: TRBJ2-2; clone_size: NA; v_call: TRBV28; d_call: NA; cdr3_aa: CASSLNTLANTGELFF; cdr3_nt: TGTGCCAGCAGTTTAAATACCCTAGCAAACACCGGGGAGCTGTTTTTT
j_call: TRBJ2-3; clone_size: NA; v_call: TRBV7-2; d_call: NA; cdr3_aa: CASSTVTDTQYF; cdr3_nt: TGTGCCAGCAGTACAGTCACAGATACGCAGTATTTT
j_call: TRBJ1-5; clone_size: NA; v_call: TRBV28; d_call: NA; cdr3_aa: CASSLAREDQPQHF; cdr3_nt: TGTGCCAGCAGTCTGGCCAGGGAGGATCAGCCCCAGCATTTT
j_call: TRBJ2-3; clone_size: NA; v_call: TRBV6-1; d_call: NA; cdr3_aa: CASGERTDTQYF; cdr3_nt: TGTGCCAGCGGGGAGCGCACAGATACGCAGTATTTT
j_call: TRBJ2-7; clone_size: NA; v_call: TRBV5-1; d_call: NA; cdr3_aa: CASSLSPDSYEQYF; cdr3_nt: TGCGCCAGCAGCTTGTCCCCGGACTCCTACGAGCAGTACTTC
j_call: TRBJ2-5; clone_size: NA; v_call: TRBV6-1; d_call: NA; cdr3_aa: CASSGKTGLPQETQYF; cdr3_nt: TGTGCCAGCAGTGGCAAGACGGGACTTCCACAAGAGACCCAGTACTTC
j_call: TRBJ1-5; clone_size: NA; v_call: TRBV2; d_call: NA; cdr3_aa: CASSELAPLARQPQHF; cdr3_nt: TGTGCCAGCAGTGAATTAGCCCCCCTCGCGCGTCAGCCCCAGCATTTT
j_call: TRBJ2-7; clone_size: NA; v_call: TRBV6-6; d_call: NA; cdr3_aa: CASSGDAMRSYEQYF; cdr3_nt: TGTGCCAGCAGTGGGGACGCTATGAGATCCTACGAGCAGTACTTC
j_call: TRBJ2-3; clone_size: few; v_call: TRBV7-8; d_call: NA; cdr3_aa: CASSFHSADTQYF; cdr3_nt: TGTGCCAGCAGCTTTCACAGCGCAGATACGCAGTATTTT
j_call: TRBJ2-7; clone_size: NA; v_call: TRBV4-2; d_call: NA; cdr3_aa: CASSQVIRYEQYF; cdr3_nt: TGTGCCAGCAGCCAAGTCATACGGTACGAGCAGTACTTC
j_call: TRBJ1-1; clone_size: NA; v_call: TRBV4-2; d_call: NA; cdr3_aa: CASSQVGQNTEAFF; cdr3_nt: TGTGCCAGCAGCCAGGTGGGCCAGAACACTGAAGCTTTCTTT
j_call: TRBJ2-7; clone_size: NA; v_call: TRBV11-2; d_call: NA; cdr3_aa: CASSLDNSVTYEQYF; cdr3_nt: TGTGCCAGCAGCTTAGATAATAGCGTTACCTACGAGCAGTACTTC
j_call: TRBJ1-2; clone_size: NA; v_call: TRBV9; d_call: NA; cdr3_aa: CASSVNSQVPTYGYTF; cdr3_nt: TGTGCCAGCAGCGTAAATTCTCAGGTCCCTACCTATGGCTACACCTTC
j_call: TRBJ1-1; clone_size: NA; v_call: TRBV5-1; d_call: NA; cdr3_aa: CASSLELNTEAFF; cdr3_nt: TGCGCCAGCAGCTTGGAACTGAACACTGAAGCTTTCTTT
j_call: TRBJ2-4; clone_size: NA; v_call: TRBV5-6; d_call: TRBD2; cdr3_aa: CASSLGLAGGIQYF; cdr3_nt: TGTGCCAGCAGCTTGGGACTAGCGGGAGGCATTCAGTACTTC
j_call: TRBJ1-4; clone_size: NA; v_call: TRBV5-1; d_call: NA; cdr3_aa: CASSLTGATTNEKLFF; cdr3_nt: TGCGCCAGCAGCTTGACAGGAGCAACAACTAATGAAAAACTGTTTTTT
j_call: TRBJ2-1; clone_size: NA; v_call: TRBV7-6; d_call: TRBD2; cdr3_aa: CASSSPGTSGRYLSSYNEQFF; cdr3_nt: TGTGCCAGCAGCTCTCCCGGGACTAGCGGGAGGTACCTTAGCTCCTACAATGAGCAGTTCTTC
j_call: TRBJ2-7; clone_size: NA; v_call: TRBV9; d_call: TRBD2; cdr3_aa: CASSLAGGPYEQYF; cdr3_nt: TGTGCCAGCAGCCTAGCGGGAGGACCCTACGAGCAGTACTTC
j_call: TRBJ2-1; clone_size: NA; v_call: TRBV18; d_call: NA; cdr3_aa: CASSRIALLSGRIYNEQFF; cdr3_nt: TGTGCCAGCTCACGCATAGCCCTATTATCCGGGAGAATATACAATGAGCAGTTCTTC
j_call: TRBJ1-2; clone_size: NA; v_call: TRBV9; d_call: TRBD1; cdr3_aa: CASSVGTGDGYTF; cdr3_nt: TGTGCCAGCAGCGTAGGGACAGGGGATGGCTACACCTTC